Listed below are T cell receptor beta chains from one sample, sequenced in a study of Ad26.COV2.S vaccination and SARS-CoV-2 variants. Method: immunoSEQ multiplex PCR; TCRdb's copy keeps in-frame clones and lacks some. The sample records hundreds of thousands of clones, around 90% being singletons. This sample comprised peripheral blood, obtained in a trial of Ad26.COV2.S vaccine versus placebo. The receptors shown here come from a person between 18 and 59 years old who received the Ad26.COV2.S COVID-19 vaccine or a placebo. The CDR3 runs from the conserved cysteine through the conserved F or W. A D gene is named only where the DNA matches it firmly. Clone size is given for some rows only: seen once, a few or many times, or a class if the clone is expanded.

clone_size,v_call,j_call,d_call,cdr3_aa,cdr3_nt
-,TRBV19,TRBJ2-2,-,CASSRGEAGELFF,TGTGCCAGTAGCAGAGGAGAGGCCGGGGAGCTGTTTTTT
-,TRBV18,TRBJ1-1,-,CASSGQGLSTSF,TGTGCCAGCTCAGGGCAGGGACTATCTACCTCCTTT
once,TRBV6-1,TRBJ1-4,TRBD1,CASSERGGPTNEKLFF,TGTGCCAGCAGTGAAAGAGGGGGCCCAACTAATGAAAAACTGTTTTTT
-,TRBV7-3,TRBJ1-1,-,CASSLNQNTEAFF,TGTGCCAGCAGCTTAAACCAGAACACTGAAGCTTTCTTT
-,TRBV2,TRBJ1-4,TRBD1,CASSEGQGPNEKLFF,TGTGCCAGCAGTGAGGGACAGGGCCCAAATGAAAAACTGTTTTTT
-,TRBV11-3,TRBJ2-2,-,CASSLDWTGELFF,TGTGCCAGCAGCTTAGATTGGACCGGGGAGCTGTTTTTT
few,TRBV6-6,TRBJ2-7,TRBD1,CASSYGTESSYEQYF,TGTGCCAGCAGTTACGGGACAGAGTCCTCCTACGAGCAGTACTTC
-,TRBV11-2,TRBJ2-3,-,CASSLARTLKPDTQYF,TGTGCCAGCAGCTTGGCCCGGACCCTGAAGCCAGATACGCAGTATTTT
once,TRBV7-2,TRBJ2-1,-,CASSLAGTIYNEQFF,TGTGCCAGCAGCTTAGCCGGGACAATCTACAATGAGCAGTTCTTC
-,TRBV6-2/TRBV6-3,TRBJ2-7,-,CASSGRDGYEQYF,TGTGCCAGCAGTGGCCGGGACGGGTACGAGCAGTACTTC
-,TRBV5-1,TRBJ2-7,TRBD1,CASSHGQVGEQYF,TGCGCCAGCAGCCACGGACAGGTGGGCGAGCAGTACTTC
-,TRBV5-1,TRBJ2-5,-,CASSLAARVEETQYF,TGCGCCAGCAGCTTGGCCGCCAGGGTGGAAGAGACCCAGTACTTC
-,TRBV7-2,TRBJ2-5,TRBD2,CASSLEIAGGLRTQYF,TGTGCCAGCAGCTTAGAAATAGCGGGGGGTTTACGGACCCAGTACTTC
-,TRBV7-2,TRBJ2-3,-,CASSLAVLDTQYF,TGTGCCAGCAGCTTAGCGGTCCTCGATACGCAGTATTTT
-,TRBV25-1,TRBJ2-7,TRBD1,CASTGTAVYEQYF,TGTGCCAGCACTGGGACAGCAGTATACGAGCAGTACTTC
-,TRBV12-5,TRBJ2-3,-,CASGLDGTSTDTQYF,TGTGCTAGTGGTTTGGACGGGACTTCCACAGATACGCAGTATTTT
-,TRBV15,TRBJ2-7,-,CATSPRGTYEQYF,TGTGCCACCAGCCCTCGGGGTACCTACGAGCAGTACTTC
once,TRBV6-6,TRBJ2-7,-,CASSYLDNDGSYEQYF,TGTGCCAGCAGTTACCTAGACAACGACGGATCCTACGAGCAGTACTTC
-,TRBV5-8,TRBJ1-5,-,CASSWGTWLRNQPQHF,TGTGCCAGCAGCTGGGGGACCTGGTTGCGGAATCAGCCCCAGCATTTT
once,TRBV5-1,TRBJ1-2,TRBD1,CASSYGQGAGYGYTF,TGCGCCAGCAGCTATGGACAGGGGGCCGGCTATGGCTACACCTTC
-,TRBV7-2,TRBJ2-7,-,CASSLATGSYEQYF,TGTGCCAGCAGCTTAGCTACCGGCTCCTACGAGCAGTACTTC
-,TRBV10-3,TRBJ2-7,-,CAISGQGSYEQYF,TGTGCCATCAGTGGTCAGGGCTCCTACGAGCAGTACTTC
-,TRBV19,TRBJ2-1,-,CASRGTLSYNEQFF,TGTGCCAGTAGGGGGACTCTCTCTTACAATGAGCAGTTCTTC
-,TRBV6-6,TRBJ2-1,-,CAGGRTERHNEQFF,TGTGCCGGTGGAAGGACAGAAAGACACAATGAGCAGTTCTTC
-,TRBV3-1/TRBV3-2,TRBJ1-1,-,CASSQEGGSWAFF,TGTGCCAGCAGCCAAGAGGGGGGGTCCTGGGCTTTCTTT
-,TRBV9,TRBJ1-5,-,CASSVDAGPQWPQHF,TGTGCCAGCAGCGTAGATGCGGGACCCCAGTGGCCCCAGCATTTT
-,TRBV15,TRBJ1-2,TRBD1,CATSRDSQGVYGYTF,TGTGCCACCAGCAGAGATTCCCAGGGGGTGTATGGCTACACCTTC
-,TRBV19,TRBJ2-5,-,CASSIGGRETQYF,TGTGCCAGTAGTATTGGGGGGCGGGAGACCCAGTACTTC
-,TRBV6-1,TRBJ2-7,-,CASSERPLYEQYF,TGTGCCAGTAGTGAGCGGCCTCTCTACGAGCAGTACTTC
-,TRBV10-3,TRBJ1-4,TRBD1,CAISKGTARRGTTNEKLFF,TGTGCCATCAGTAAAGGGACAGCCCGGAGGGGGACAACTAATGAAAAACTGTTTTTT
-,TRBV9,TRBJ2-1,TRBD2,CASSAQGLAGEKQFF,TGTGCCAGCAGCGCCCAGGGACTAGCGGGGGAGAAGCAGTTCTTC
-,TRBV12-3/TRBV12-4,TRBJ2-1,TRBD1,CASSLADRGQFF,TGTGCCAGCAGTTTAGCGGACAGGGGGCAGTTCTTC
once,TRBV7-9,TRBJ1-1,TRBD1,CASSFTPGQGEAFF,TGTGCCAGCAGCTTTACTCCGGGACAGGGGGAAGCTTTCTTT